Sequencing of this TCR beta chain was carried out in a study of T cell responses to AZD1222 COVID-19 vaccine. TCRdb's copy holds only in-frame clones and misses some; the assay was immunoSEQ multiplex PCR. The table includes about 140,000 clones, 92% detected once. Worth noting for this clone: Its antigen is as yet unknown.

Germline V CDR1 and CDR2: MDHEN, SYDVKM. The length of the CDR3 is 16 residues. V was trimmed by 6 bases and J by 3 bases, leaving 18 bases between them. Broader study findings: Of the AZD1222 recipients, only five to seven were seropositive at baseline.

The sequence came from an adult in good health. This chain joins TRBV28 and TRBJ2-1; perhaps TRBD1 as D (6 bases). Source: peripheral blood, taken on day 0 of AZD1222 vaccination. This CDR3 reads CASRLGGRQGYNEQFF. The CDR3 DNA is TGTGCCAGCAGGTTAGGGGGTAGGCAGGGCTACAATGAGCAGTTCTTC.